This entry concerns a single T cell receptor (beta chain). Its antigen is unidentified. This entry comes from a study of OX40 agonist ivuxolimab in advanced cancers. Study as a whole: At doses from 0.01 to 10 mg/kg, patients were given intravenous ivuxolimab every 2 weeks.

Overall study results and limits: Both blood CD4+ and CD8+ T cells showed clonal growth by week 6 at 0.1 to 3.0 mg/kg.

V lost 10 bases and J 8 bases, leaving 14 bases between the germline ends. This CDR3 is built from 12 residues. Germline lookup yields CDR1 MNHEY and CDR2 SMNVEV (reference sequence). Produced via immunoSEQ multiplex PCR; TCRdb's table is partial and in-frame only. The data hold roughly 74,000 clones, with around 92% observed a single time. This rearrangement joins TRBV27 to TRBJ2-2, with D unclear. The material sequenced was CD4+ or CD8+ T cells sorted from blood, taken in a trial of the OX40 agonist ivuxolimab. The TCR was taken from an adult with an advanced solid tumor such as melanoma, head and neck, liver or kidney cancer. Here the CDR3 reads CATKPPAGELFF. The CDR3 region has the DNA TGTGCCACCAAACCCCCGGCGGGGGAGCTGTTTTTT.